This TCR beta chain was recovered during a study of blood T cell repertoires in COVID-19. Only in-frame clones appear in the TCRdb table, and some are missing; sequencing was by immunoSEQ multiplex PCR. This sample has about 39,000 clones, with 80% to 90% found just once. V was trimmed by 0 bases and J by 7 bases, leaving 15 bases between them. The CDR3 is made up of 15 amino acids. CDR1 and CDR2 from the germline V gene are MNHEY and SVGAGI. The sample taken for sequencing was peripheral blood. V is TRBV6-5 and J is TRBJ1-2; D perhaps matches TRBD1 (6 bases). The TCR originated in a middle-aged man with active or convalescent COVID-19. The chain's CDR3 is CASSYSRGTYGGYTF. CDR3 nucleotide sequence: TGTGCCAGCAGTTACTCGAGGGGGACCTATGGTGGCTACACCTTC.